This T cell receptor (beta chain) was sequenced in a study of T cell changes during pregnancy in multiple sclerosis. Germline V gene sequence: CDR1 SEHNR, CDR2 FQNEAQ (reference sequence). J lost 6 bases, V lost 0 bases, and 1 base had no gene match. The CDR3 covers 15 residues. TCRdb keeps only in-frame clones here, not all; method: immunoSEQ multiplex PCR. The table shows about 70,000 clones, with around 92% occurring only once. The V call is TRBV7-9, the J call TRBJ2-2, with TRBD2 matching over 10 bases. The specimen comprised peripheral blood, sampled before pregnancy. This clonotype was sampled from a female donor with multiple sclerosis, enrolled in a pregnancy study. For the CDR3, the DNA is TGTGCCAGCAGCTTAGCAGCGGGAGGGCCCGGGGAGCTGTTTTTT. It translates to CASSLAAGGPGELFF.